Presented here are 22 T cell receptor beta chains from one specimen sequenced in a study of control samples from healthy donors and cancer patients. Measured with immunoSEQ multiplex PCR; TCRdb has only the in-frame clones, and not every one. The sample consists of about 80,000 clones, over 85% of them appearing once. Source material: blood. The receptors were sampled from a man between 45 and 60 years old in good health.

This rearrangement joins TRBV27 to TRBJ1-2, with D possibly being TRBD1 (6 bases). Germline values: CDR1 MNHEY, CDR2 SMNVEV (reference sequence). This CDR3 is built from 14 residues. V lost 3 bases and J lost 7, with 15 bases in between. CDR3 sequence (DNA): TGTGCCAGCAGTTTGGGGAGGGGGGGAGGTGGCTACACCTTC. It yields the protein CASSLGRGGGGYTF.

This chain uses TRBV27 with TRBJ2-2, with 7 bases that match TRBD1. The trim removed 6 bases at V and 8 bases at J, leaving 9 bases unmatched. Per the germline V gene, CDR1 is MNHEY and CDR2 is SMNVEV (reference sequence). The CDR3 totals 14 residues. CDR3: CASRKQGNNGELFF. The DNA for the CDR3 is TGTGCCAGCAGAAAACAGGGGAACAATGGGGAGCTGTTTTTT.

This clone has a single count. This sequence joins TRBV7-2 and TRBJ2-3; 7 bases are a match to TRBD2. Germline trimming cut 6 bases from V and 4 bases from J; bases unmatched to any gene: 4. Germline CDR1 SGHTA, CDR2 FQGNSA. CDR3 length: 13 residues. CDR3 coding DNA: TGTGCCAGCAGGCCCCGGGGGGCAGATACGCAGTATTTT. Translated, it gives CASRPRGADTQYF.

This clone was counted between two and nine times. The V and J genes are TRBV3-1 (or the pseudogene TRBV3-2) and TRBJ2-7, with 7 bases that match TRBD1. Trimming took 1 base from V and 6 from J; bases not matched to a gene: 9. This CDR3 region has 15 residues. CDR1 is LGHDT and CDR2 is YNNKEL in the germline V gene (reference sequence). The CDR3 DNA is TGTGCCAGCAGCCAAGGCCGACAGGGTTCCGTCGAGCAGTACTTC. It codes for CASSQGRQGSVEQYF.

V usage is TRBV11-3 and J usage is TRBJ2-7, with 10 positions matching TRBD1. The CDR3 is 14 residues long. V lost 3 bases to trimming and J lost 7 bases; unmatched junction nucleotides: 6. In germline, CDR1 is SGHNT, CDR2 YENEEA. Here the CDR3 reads CASSFRQGAGEQYF. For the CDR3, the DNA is TGTGCCAGCAGCTTCCGACAGGGGGCGGGGGAGCAGTACTTC.

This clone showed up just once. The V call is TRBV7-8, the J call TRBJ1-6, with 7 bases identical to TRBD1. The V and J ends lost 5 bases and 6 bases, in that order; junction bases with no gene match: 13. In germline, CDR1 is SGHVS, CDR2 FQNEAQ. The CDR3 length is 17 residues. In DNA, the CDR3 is TGTGCCAGCAGCAAGGGACAGCAAAAGGACCGTAATTCACCCCTCCACTTT. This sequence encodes CASSKGQQKDRNSPLHF.

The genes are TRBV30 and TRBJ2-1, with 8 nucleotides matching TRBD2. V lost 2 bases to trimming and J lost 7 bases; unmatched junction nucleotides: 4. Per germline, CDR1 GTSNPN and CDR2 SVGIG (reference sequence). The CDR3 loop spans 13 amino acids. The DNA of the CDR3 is TGTGCCTGGAGTACGGGGGGGCCTAATGAGCAGTTCTTC. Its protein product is CAWSTGGPNEQFF. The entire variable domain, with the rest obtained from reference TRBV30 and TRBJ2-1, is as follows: SQTIHQWPATLVQPVGSPLSLECTVEGTSNPNLYWYRQAAGRGLQLLFYSVGIGQISSEVPQNLSASRPQDRQFILSSKKLLLSDSGFYLCAWSTGGPNEQFFGPGTRLTVL.

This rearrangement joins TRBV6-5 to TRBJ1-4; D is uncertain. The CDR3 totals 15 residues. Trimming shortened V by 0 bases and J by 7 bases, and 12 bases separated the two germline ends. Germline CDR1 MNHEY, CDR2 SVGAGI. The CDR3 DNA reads TGTGCCAGCAGTTACTCGGGAGGGCTGGGTGAAAAACTGTTTTTT. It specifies CASSYSGGLGEKLFF.

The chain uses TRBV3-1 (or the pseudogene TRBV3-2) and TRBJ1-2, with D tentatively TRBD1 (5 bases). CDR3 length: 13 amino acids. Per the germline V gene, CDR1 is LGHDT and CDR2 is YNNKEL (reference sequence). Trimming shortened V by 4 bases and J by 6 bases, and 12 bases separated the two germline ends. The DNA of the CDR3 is TGTGCCAGCAGCCTAAGTTTAGGGGATGGCTACACCTTC. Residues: CASSLSLGDGYTF.

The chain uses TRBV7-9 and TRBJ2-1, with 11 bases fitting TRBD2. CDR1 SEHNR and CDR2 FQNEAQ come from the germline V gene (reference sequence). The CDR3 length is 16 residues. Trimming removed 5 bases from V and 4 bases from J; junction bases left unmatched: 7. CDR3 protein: CASSPLLAGGYNEQFF. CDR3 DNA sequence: TGTGCCAGCAGCCCCTTGCTAGCGGGGGGATACAATGAGCAGTTCTTC.

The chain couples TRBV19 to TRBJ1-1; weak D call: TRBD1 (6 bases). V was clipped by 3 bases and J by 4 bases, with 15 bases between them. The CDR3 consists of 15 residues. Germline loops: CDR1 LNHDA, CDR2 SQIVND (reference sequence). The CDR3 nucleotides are TGTGCCAGTAGTATTGTGGGGGCAGGGAGCACTGAAGCTTTCTTT. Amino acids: CASSIVGAGSTEAFF.

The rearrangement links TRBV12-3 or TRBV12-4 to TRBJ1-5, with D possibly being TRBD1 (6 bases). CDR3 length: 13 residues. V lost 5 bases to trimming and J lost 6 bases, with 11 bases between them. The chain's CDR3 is CASSAQGPQPQHF. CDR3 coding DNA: TGTGCCAGCAGTGCACAGGGCCCTCAGCCCCAGCATTTT.

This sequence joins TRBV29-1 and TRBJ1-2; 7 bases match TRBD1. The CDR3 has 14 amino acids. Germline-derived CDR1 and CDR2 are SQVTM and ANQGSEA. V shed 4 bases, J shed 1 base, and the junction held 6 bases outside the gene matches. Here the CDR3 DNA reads TGCAGCGTTGTGCAGGGGGGAGGTAACTATGGCTACACCTTC. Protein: CSVVQGGGNYGYTF.

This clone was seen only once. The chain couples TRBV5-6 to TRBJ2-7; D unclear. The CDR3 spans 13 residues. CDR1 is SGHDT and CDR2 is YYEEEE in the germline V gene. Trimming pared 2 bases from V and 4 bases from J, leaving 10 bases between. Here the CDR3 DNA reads TGTGCCAGCAGCTTAGGTTGGTGGTACGAGCAGTACTTC. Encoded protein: CASSLGWWYEQYF.

The CDR3 is CASSSDSLQETQYF. In nucleotides, the CDR3 is TGTGCCAGCAGCTCCGACTCCCTCCAAGAGACCCAGTACTTC. The chain joins TRBV13 to TRBJ2-5; unclear D gene. The V end was cut by 4 bases, the J end by 1 base, with 10 bases between. The CDR3 sequence is 14 residues long. CDR1 is PRHDT and CDR2 is FYEKMQ in the germline V gene (reference sequence).

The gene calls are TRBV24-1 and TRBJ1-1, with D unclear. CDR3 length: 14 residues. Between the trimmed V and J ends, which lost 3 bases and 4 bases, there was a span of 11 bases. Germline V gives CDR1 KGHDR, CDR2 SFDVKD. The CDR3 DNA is TGTGCCACCAGTGATCCTAGTGAGAGCACTGAAGCTTTCTTT. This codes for CATSDPSESTEAFF.

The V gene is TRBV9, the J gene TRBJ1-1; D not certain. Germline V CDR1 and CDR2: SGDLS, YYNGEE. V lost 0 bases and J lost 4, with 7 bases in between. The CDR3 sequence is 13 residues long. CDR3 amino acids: CASSVVGTTEAFF. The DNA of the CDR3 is TGTGCCAGCAGCGTAGTTGGAACCACTGAAGCTTTCTTT.

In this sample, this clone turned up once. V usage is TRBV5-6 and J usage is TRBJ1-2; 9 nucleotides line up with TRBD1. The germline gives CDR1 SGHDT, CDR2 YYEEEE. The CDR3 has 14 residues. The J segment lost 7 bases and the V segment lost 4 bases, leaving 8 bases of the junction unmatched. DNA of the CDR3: TGTGCCAGCAGCATCCAGGGACAGGGACCTGGCTACACCTTC. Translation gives CASSIQGQGPGYTF.

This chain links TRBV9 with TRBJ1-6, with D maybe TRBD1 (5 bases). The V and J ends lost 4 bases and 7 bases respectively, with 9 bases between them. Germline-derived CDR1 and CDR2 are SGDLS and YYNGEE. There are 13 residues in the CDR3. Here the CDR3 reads CASSFRDNSPLHF. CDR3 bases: TGTGCCAGCAGCTTCCGGGACAATTCACCCCTCCACTTT.

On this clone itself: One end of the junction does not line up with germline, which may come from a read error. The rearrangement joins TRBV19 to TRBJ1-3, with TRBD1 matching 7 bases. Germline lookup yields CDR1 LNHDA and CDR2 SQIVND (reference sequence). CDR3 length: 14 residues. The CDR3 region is CASSIALLKGRGFF. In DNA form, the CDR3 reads TGTGCCAGTAGTATAGCCCTTTTGAAGGGCAGGGGGTTTTTT. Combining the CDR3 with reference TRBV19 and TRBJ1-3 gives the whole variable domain DGGITQSPKYLFRKEGQNVTLSCEQNLNHDAMYWYRQDPGQGLRLIYYSQIVNDFQKGDIAEGYSVSREKKESFPLTVTSAQKNPTAFYLCASSIALLKGRGFFGEGSWLTVV.

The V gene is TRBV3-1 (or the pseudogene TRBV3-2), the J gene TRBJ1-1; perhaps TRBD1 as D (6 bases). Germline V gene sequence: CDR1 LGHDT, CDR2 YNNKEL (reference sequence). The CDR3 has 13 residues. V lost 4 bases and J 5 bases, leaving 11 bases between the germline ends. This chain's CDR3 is CASSRGQITEAFF. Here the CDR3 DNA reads TGTGCCAGCAGCCGCGGACAGATAACTGAAGCTTTCTTT.

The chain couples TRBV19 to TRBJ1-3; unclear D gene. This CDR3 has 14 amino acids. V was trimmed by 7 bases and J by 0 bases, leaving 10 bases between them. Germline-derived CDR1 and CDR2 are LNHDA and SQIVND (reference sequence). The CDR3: CASTYTDSGNTIYF. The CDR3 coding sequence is TGTGCCAGTACCTACACCGACTCTGGAAACACCATATATTTT. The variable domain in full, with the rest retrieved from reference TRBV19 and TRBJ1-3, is DGGITQSPKYLFRKEGQNVTLSCEQNLNHDAMYWYRQDPGQGLRLIYYSQIVNDFQKGDIAEGYSVSREKKESFPLTVTSAQKNPTAFYLCASTYTDSGNTIYFGEGSWLTVV.